This TCR beta chain was captured in a study of Ad26.COV2.S vaccination and SARS-CoV-2 variants. Study context: Administration of Ad26.COV2.S was intramuscular, either once or twice 56 days apart.

The study's findings and limits: For non-spike TCRs, breadth in vaccine recipients resembled that in placebo recipients.

Produced via immunoSEQ multiplex PCR; TCRdb's table is partial and in-frame only. The profile shows around 380,000 clones, roughly nine tenths of them singletons. Treatment: about 20 received Ad26.COV2.S at low or high dose, single or two shots; five or six received placebo; per-sample allocation not given. Day 63 after the first injection of vaccine or placebo was the sampling time. Built on an Ad26 vector, the vaccine expressed Wuhan-strain SARS-CoV-2 spike. With respect to this clone: Its specificity is not known.

This CDR3 spans 16 amino acids. The V gene end was trimmed by 3 bases and the J gene end by 7 bases; junction bases not matched to a gene: 11. CDR1 SGDLS and CDR2 YYNGEE come from the germline V gene. The chain joins TRBV9 to TRBJ2-2, with 8 bases aligning to TRBD1. This clonotype was obtained from a person between 18 and 65 years old who received the Ad26.COV2.S COVID-19 vaccine or a placebo. This specimen was peripheral blood, taken in a trial of Ad26.COV2.S vaccine versus placebo. The CDR3 nucleotides are TGTGCCAGCAGCGCAAAGGGACAGGCCTCCGTCGGGGAGCTGTTTTTT. This encodes CASSAKGQASVGELFF.